This T cell receptor (beta chain) was recovered during a study of shared T cell receptors in the human thymus. Measured with immunoSEQ multiplex PCR; TCRdb has only the in-frame clones, and not every one. The table includes hundreds of thousands of clones, more than 75% detected once. Comment on this clone: A read error may account for a junction end that differs from germline.

The CDR3 length is 15 residues. Germline V gene lookup returns CDR1 GTSNPN and CDR2 SVGIG (reference sequence). These same data were also listed under a study on human thymus T cells. Turning to that study: Surgeons resected thymus tissue during corrective heart surgery. Apparent bias marked the V and J gene usage of thymic and blood repertoires.

The origin of this receptor is a boy younger than two with a congenital heart defect. The rearrangement links TRBV30 to TRBJ1-2, with 7 bases aligning to TRBD1. Sequencing was performed on thymocytes. DNA for the CDR3: TGTGCCTGGAGGACAGACAGGGCAGGTCCATATGACTACACCTTC. It encodes CAWRTDRAGPYDYTF.